This T cell receptor (beta chain) was sequenced in a study of T cells expressing NK-cell markers. Study summary: From sorted CD3+CD56+NKG2C+, CD3+CD56+NKG2C- and CD3+CD56-NKG2C+ T cells came the TCR beta repertoires. Most of the eight sequenced donors were HCMV-seropositive; one was seronegative. General study results and limits: These clonotypes also led the CD3+CD56-NKG2C+ fraction in a handful of donors.

With UMIs, 5'RACE template switching was used to make TCR beta cDNA. For each CDR3 protein, TCRdb gives one entry from its re-call of the 5' RACE reads, without DNA. The sample has about 430,000 distinct CDR3 sequences. On this clonotype: Its antigen is undetermined.

This CDR3 region has 20 residues. In germline, CDR1 is SGHNT, CDR2 YENEEA. This sequence originates from a woman aged 45-65 years in good health. Sequencing was carried out using blood T cells: a sorted CD56 or NKG2C T cell subset, CD4+ or CD8+ T cells, or bulk PBMC T cells (not recorded which). The rearrangement joins TRBV11-3 to TRBJ2-1; TCRdb lists TRBD1, though no DNA is available to test this call. This CDR3 is CASSSWTGPSKYSSYNEQFF. Full variable domain (outside the CDR3, taken from reference TRBV11-3 and TRBJ2-1): EAGVVQSPRYKIIEKKQPVAFWCNPISGHNTLYWYLQNLGQGPELLIRYENEEAVDDSQLPKDRFSAERLKGVDSTLKIQPAELGDSAVYLCASSSWTGPSKYSSYNEQFFGPGTRLTVL.